This T cell receptor beta chain was documented in a study of beta chain features in type 1 diabetes. Concerning this clone itself: What it binds is not known.

Study outcomes and limitations: In every one of the four CD4+ subsets, TCRB CDR3s were moderately but significantly shorter in Type 1 diabetes patients.

The sequenced template was cDNA made from the entire isolated RNA. Data came from immunoSEQ multiplex PCR; TCRdb stores just in-frame clones and leaves some out. The data show some 700,000 clones, 13% seen once. The V and J ends lost 8 bases and 3 bases respectively, with 16 bases between them. The CDR3 sequence is 14 residues long. The germline V gene has CDR1 MNHNY and CDR2 SVGAGI (reference sequence). What was sequenced was naive CD4+ T cells from blood. The rearrangement links TRBV6-6 to TRBJ2-5, with D possibly being TRBD1 or TRBD2 (5 bases each). The origin of this receptor is a man between 18 and 29 years old with type 1 diabetes. The CDR3 here is CASRELGPKETQYF. The CDR3 bases are TGTGCCAGCCGCGAGCTGGGACCAAAAGAGACCCAGTACTTC.